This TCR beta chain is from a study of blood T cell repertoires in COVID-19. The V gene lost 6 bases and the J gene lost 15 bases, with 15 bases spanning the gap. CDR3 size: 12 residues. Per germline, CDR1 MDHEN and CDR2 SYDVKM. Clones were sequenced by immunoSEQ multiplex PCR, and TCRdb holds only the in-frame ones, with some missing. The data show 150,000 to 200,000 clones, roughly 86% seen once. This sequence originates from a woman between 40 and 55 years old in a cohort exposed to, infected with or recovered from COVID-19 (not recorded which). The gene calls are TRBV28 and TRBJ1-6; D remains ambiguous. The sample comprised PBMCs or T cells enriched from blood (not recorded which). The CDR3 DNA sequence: TGTGCCAGCAGCGAACACCTGATCTTCCTCCACTTT. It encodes CASSEHLIFLHF.